The 17 T cell receptor beta chains below all came from one sample that was sequenced in a study of blood T cell repertoires in COVID-19. This table comes from immunoSEQ multiplex PCR, and its TCRdb copy is limited to in-frame clones, with some not included. The data contain about 34,000 clones, 70% to 80% of them seen just once; the ten biggest clones take up roughly 17%. Sequencing was done on a sample of peripheral blood. Every receptor here comes from a human donor in a cohort sampled during active COVID-19.

This chain's CDR3 is CASSSGTGTYEQYF. Written as DNA, the CDR3 is TGTGCCAGTAGTAGTGGGACAGGGACCTACGAGCAGTACTTC. The rearrangement joins TRBV19 to TRBJ2-7, with 9 bases aligning to TRBD1. J lost 2 bases, V lost 4 bases, and 3 bases had no gene match. The CDR3 contains 14 residues. The germline V gene has CDR1 LNHDA and CDR2 SQIVND (reference sequence).

V usage is TRBV7-9 and J usage is TRBJ2-5, with D maybe TRBD1 (6 bases). The CDR3 runs 16 residues. Germline values: CDR1 SEHNR, CDR2 FQNEAQ (reference sequence). Trimming removed 4 bases from V and 5 bases from J, with 20 bases in between. CDR3 region: CASSSPFTGSRETQYF. The CDR3 region has the DNA TGTGCCAGCAGCTCGCCCTTCACAGGGAGCCGGGAGACCCAGTACTTC.

The chain has TRBV14 and TRBJ2-2; D perhaps matches TRBD1 (5 bases). Per germline, CDR1 SGHDN and CDR2 FVKESK. The CDR3 contains 14 residues. V shed 4 bases and J shed 1 base, with 7 bases lying between them. CDR3 residues: CASSRTGNTGELFF. In DNA form, the CDR3 reads TGTGCCAGCAGCCGAACAGGGAACACCGGGGAGCTGTTTTTT.

This clone was found once. The chain's CDR3 is CASSFLDRSRGTEAFF. The CDR3 DNA is TGTGCCAGCAGTTTCCTAGACAGGTCCCGGGGCACTGAAGCTTTCTTT. The rearrangement links TRBV28 to TRBJ1-1, with a tentative D call TRBD1 (6 bases). CDR1 MDHEN and CDR2 SYDVKM come from the germline V gene. The CDR3 runs to 16 residues. V lost 3 bases to trimming and J lost 4 bases, with 18 bases between them.

V is TRBV7-4 and J is TRBJ2-5; 13 bases align to TRBD2. V gave up 6 bases and J gave up 5 bases; unmatched junction bases: 6. Looked up from germline, CDR1 is SGHVT and CDR2 is SQSDAQ. The CDR3 runs 15 residues. The DNA of the CDR3 is TGTGCCAGCAGAAAGACTAGCGGGGGGCGTGAGACCCAGTACTTC. It specifies CASRKTSGGRETQYF.

In its sample, this clone is medium-sized (0.01 to 0.1%). V is TRBV3-1 (or the pseudogene TRBV3-2) and J is TRBJ2-2; 9 positions match TRBD1. CDR1 LGHDT and CDR2 YNNKEL come from the germline V gene (reference sequence). CDR3 length: 18 amino acids. Losses at the gene ends were 11 bases for V and 4 bases for J; bases not matched to a gene: 20. The CDR3 nucleotides are TGTGCCGGCGGCGCTTTGAGGAATCGACAGGGGGGCACCGGGGAGCTGTTTTTT. This translates into CAGGALRNRQGGTGELFF.

V is TRBV7-9 and J is TRBJ2-2, with D maybe TRBD2 (6 bases). V was trimmed by 10 bases and J by 4 bases, leaving 19 bases between them. This CDR3 is built from 15 residues. Germline V CDR1 and CDR2: SEHNR, FQNEAQ (reference sequence). In DNA form, the CDR3 reads TGTGCCACCCGCGGAAAGCGGGTTGTCACCGGGGAGCTGTTTTTT. Its translation: CATRGKRVVTGELFF.

This rearrangement joins TRBV13 to TRBJ1-1, with 10 bases fitting TRBD1. The CDR3 extends over 13 amino acids. The J segment lost 7 bases and the V segment lost 5 bases, leaving 4 bases of the junction unmatched. Germline CDR1 reads PRHDT; CDR2 reads FYEKMQ (reference sequence). The CDR3 loop is CASSRDRGLEAFF. The CDR3 DNA reads as TGTGCCAGCAGCCGTGACAGGGGGCTTGAAGCTTTCTTT. The complete variable domain, with remaining parts taken from reference TRBV13 and TRBJ1-1, reads AAGVIQSPRHLIKEKRETATLKCYPIPRHDTVYWYQQGPGQDPQFLISFYEKMQSDKGSIPDRFSAQQFSDYHSELNMSSLELGDSALYFCASSRDRGLEAFFGQGTRLTVV.

The chain joins TRBV7-3 to TRBJ2-2, with D perhaps matching TRBD1 (5 bases). This CDR3 contains 16 residues. Trimming cost V 1 base and J 6 bases, with 15 bases left between them. Germline CDR1 reads SGHTA; CDR2 reads FQGTGA. The CDR3 nucleotides read TGTGCCAGCAGCTTAAATCCAGGGCGTAATTCCGGGGAGCTGTTTTTT. This encodes CASSLNPGRNSGELFF.

The chain links TRBV7-3 to TRBJ2-2; D unclear. In germline, CDR1 is SGHTA, CDR2 FQGTGA. This CDR3 contains 13 residues. Trimming stripped 5 bases from V and 6 bases from J, with 10 bases between. The CDR3 DNA sequence: TGTGCCAGCAGCGGTTATTGGCCCGGGGAGCTGTTTTTT. Translation: CASSGYWPGELFF.

V gene TRBV19 combines with J gene TRBJ1-6; D is perhaps TRBD1 (5 bases). This CDR3 is 12 amino acids long. V dropped 6 bases and J dropped 10 bases, with 10 bases sitting between them. Per the germline V gene, CDR1 is LNHDA and CDR2 is SQIVND (reference sequence). CDR3 protein: CASRIRQSPLHF. Here the CDR3 DNA reads TGTGCCAGTAGGATCCGACAGTCACCCCTCCACTTT.

This clone was recorded once. CDR3 sequence: CASSLGGPQGAQYF. As DNA, the CDR3 is TGTGCCAGCAGCTTGGGCGGGCCACAGGGGGCTCAGTACTTC. V is TRBV7-2 and J is TRBJ2-7, with 9 bases that match TRBD1. V lost 3 bases and J lost 10; bases outside the gene matches: 10. Germline CDR1 SGHTA, CDR2 FQGNSA. This CDR3 is 14 amino acids long. The whole variable domain, remainder taken from reference TRBV7-2 and TRBJ2-7, is GAGVSQSPSNKVTEKGKDVELRCDPISGHTALYWYRQSLGQGLEFLIYFQGNSAPDKSGLPSDRFSAERTGGSVSTLTIQRTQQEDSAVYLCASSLGGPQGAQYFGPGTRLTVT.

This clone was detected a few times. CDR3 residues: CASSQDKATNQPQHF. CDR3 DNA sequence: TGTGCCAGCAGCCAAGATAAGGCGACTAATCAGCCCCAGCATTTT. The chain carries TRBV4-2 and TRBJ1-5; D is unclear. The CDR3 is made up of 15 amino acids. Germline V CDR1 and CDR2: LGHNA, YNFKEQ. Trimming pared 0 bases from V and 4 bases from J, leaving 10 bases between.

CDR3 amino acids: CASSRPRSDFTDTQYF. Here the CDR3 DNA reads TGTGCCAGCAGCCGCCCCAGATCAGATTTCACAGATACGCAGTATTTT. The chain employs TRBV7-9 and TRBJ2-3; D is undetermined. The germline V gene encodes CDR1 SEHNR and CDR2 FQNEAQ (reference sequence). The CDR3 contains 16 residues. V lost 5 bases and J lost 2, with 17 bases in between.

This clone has only a few counts. The CDR3 DNA sequence: TGTGCCAGCAGCTTAGCTCGTAGGGGATACGAGCAGTACTTC. Translating it yields CASSLARRGYEQYF. The V gene is TRBV7-8, the J gene TRBJ2-7, with D maybe TRBD1 (5 bases). The V and J ends lost 0 bases and 4 bases respectively, with 10 bases between them. The CDR3 totals 14 residues. In germline, CDR1 is SGHVS, CDR2 FQNEAQ.

The chain has TRBV7-9 and TRBJ2-2, with 8 nucleotides matching TRBD2. The CDR3 is 16 residues long. Germline V gene sequence: CDR1 SEHNR, CDR2 FQNEAQ (reference sequence). V gave up 5 bases and J gave up 1 base; unmatched junction bases: 6. The CDR3 coding sequence is TGTGCCAGCAGCCCTCCGGGACTAGGGAACACCGGGGAGCTGTTTTTT. This codes for CASSPPGLGNTGELFF.

A few counts support this clone. The V and J genes are TRBV19 and TRBJ2-3; 8 positions match TRBD2. The ends lost 10 bases at V and 0 bases at J; junction bases unmatched: 6. This CDR3 is 14 amino acids long. CDR1 and CDR2 (germline): LNHDA, SQIVND (reference sequence). This CDR3 is CATRAGVSTDTQYF. CDR3 in DNA: TGTGCCACCCGAGCGGGGGTGAGCACAGATACGCAGTATTTT.